A single sample is the source of the 29 T cell receptor beta chains below, sequenced in a study of T cells in Graves' hyperthyroidism and ophthalmopathy. The TCR beta CDR3 regions underwent amplification using RNA transcripts as the source. First-round RT-PCR targeting the TCR CDR3 was performed with the HTBI primer set. TCRdb used MiXCR to reprocess the multiplex PCR reads, holding one entry per CDR3 protein. Found here are 480,000 or so distinct CDR3 sequences, 14% of them singletons; the top ten hold 15% to 20%. The material sequenced was blood. The receptor source for this set is a woman between 18 and 29 years old with Graves' hyperthyroidism.

The rearrangement joins TRBV5-6 to TRBJ2-1; D unresolved. V lost 4 bases, J lost 9 bases, and 20 bases lay in between. CDR1 and CDR2 (germline): SGHDT, YYEEEE. The CDR3 consists of 15 residues. The CDR3 nucleotides are TGTGCCAGCAGCCCGGACGGAGACGACCTTCTTGAGCAGTTCTTC. Encoded protein: CASSPDGDDLLEQFF.

A word on this clonotype: A much larger clone differs from this one at a single base, so this may be a read error. The V gene is TRBV7-9, the J gene TRBJ2-5; 7 bases match TRBD2. The germline V gene encodes CDR1 SEHNR and CDR2 FQNEAQ (reference sequence). The CDR3 runs 13 residues. The DNA of the CDR3 is TGTGCCAGCAGCTTACCTAGCGGCGAGACCCAGCACTTC. This sequence encodes CASSLPSGETQHF.

The V and J genes are TRBV4-2 and TRBJ1-2; D remains unclear. The CDR3 is 14 amino acids. CDR1 LGHNA and CDR2 YNFKEQ come from the germline V gene. V was clipped by 4 bases and J by 1 base, with 10 bases between them. CDR3 loop: CASSPPGSNYGYTF. The CDR3, as DNA: TGTGCCAGCAGCCCCCCCGGCAGTAACTATGGCTACACCTTC.

This chain uses TRBV12-3 or TRBV12-4 with TRBJ2-6; TRBD1 might be the D (6 bases). The CDR3 is made up of 17 amino acids. V dropped 5 bases and J dropped 0 bases, with 14 bases sitting between them. The CDR3 coding sequence is TGTGCCAGCAGTGACAGGTCCCGGGACTCTGGGGCCAACGTCCTGACTTTC. The encoded protein is CASSDRSRDSGANVLTF.

V gene TRBV11-3 combines with J gene TRBJ2-2; 13 bases are shared with TRBD2. CDR1 and CDR2 (germline): SGHNT, YENEEA. J was trimmed by 4 bases and V by 1 base; bases with no gene match: 9. CDR3 length equals 19 residues. The CDR3 region is CASSLGDGLAGAGTGELFF. In DNA, the CDR3 is TGTGCCAGCAGCTTAGGGGATGGACTAGCGGGAGCGGGCACCGGGGAGCTGTTTTTT.

This clonotype was seen more than once but under ten times. V and J are TRBV4-1 and TRBJ2-5, with D perhaps TRBD2 (6 bases). CDR1 is MGHRA, CDR2 YSYEKL, per germline. The CDR3 totals 15 residues. V was clipped by 6 bases and J by 2 bases, with 16 bases between them. This CDR3 is CASRPRDSIQETQYF. CDR3 bases: TGCGCCAGCAGGCCCCGGGACTCCATACAAGAGACCCAGTACTTC.

The rearrangement links TRBV9 to TRBJ1-2, with no clear D. Germline CDR1 reads SGDLS; CDR2 reads YYNGEE. The length of the CDR3 is 13 residues. V shed 4 bases and J shed 3 bases, with 10 bases lying between them. The chain's CDR3 is CASSPSGYYGYTF. DNA for the CDR3: TGTGCCAGCAGCCCTAGCGGGTACTATGGCTACACCTTC.

This clonotype was picked up many times. The chain uses TRBV20-1 and TRBJ1-2, with D perhaps TRBD1 (6 bases). The CDR3 length is 12 residues. Germline CDR1 and CDR2: DFQATT and SNEGSKA (reference sequence). The V gene lost 4 bases and the J gene lost 4 bases, with 10 bases spanning the gap. The CDR3 sequence: CSAKTGPYGYTF. The DNA of the CDR3 is TGCAGTGCTAAGACAGGCCCCTATGGCTACACCTTC.

This clonotype has just a few counts. A much larger clone lies one base from this, so it may be a read error. J is TRBJ1-1 and V is TRBV12-3 or TRBV12-4, with no clear D. This CDR3 is built from 13 residues. V was trimmed by 4 bases and J by 1 base, leaving 7 bases between them. DNA of the CDR3: TGTGCCAGCAGTTGGTCTGCGAACACTGAAGCTTTCTTT. Its translation: CASSWSANTEAFF.

This clonotype has just a few counts. The rearrangement uses TRBV9 and TRBJ1-5, with D hard to call. V was pared by 0 bases and J by 8 bases, with 9 bases between. The CDR3 consists of 13 residues. Per germline, CDR1 SGDLS and CDR2 YYNGEE. DNA of the CDR3: TGTGCCAGCAGCGTAGCTCCTCAGGAGCCCCAGCATTTT. It codes for CASSVAPQEPQHF.

This clonotype was counted a few times. The rearrangement uses TRBV5-1 and TRBJ2-1, with a weak D call TRBD2 (6 bases). The CDR3 has 15 residues. Germline CDR1 and CDR2: SGHRS and YFSETQ. Trimming removed 4 bases at V and 5 bases at J, with 16 bases between. The chain's CDR3 is CASSRGGGENNEQFF. The CDR3 DNA is TGCGCCAGCAGCCGCGGAGGCGGGGAAAACAATGAGCAGTTCTTC.

The sample holds a few counts of this clonotype. This chain's CDR3 is CASSHTPGDQPQHF. CDR3 coding DNA: TGTGCCAGCAGTCATACTCCAGGGGATCAGCCCCAGCATTTT. The genes are TRBV28 and TRBJ1-5; maybe TRBD1 (6 bases). The CDR3 is 14 residues long. Deletions cut 5 bases from V and 5 bases from J, with 13 bases between. The germline V gene has CDR1 MDHEN and CDR2 SYDVKM. Complete variable domain (other parts from reference TRBV28 and TRBJ1-5): DVKVTQSSRYLVKRTGEKVFLECVQDMDHENMFWYRQDPGLGLRLIYFSYDVKMKEKGDIPEGYSVSREKKERFSLILESASTNQTSMYLCASSHTPGDQPQHFGDGTRLSIL.

The V call is TRBV3-1, the J call TRBJ2-3; TRBD1 aligns across 8 bases. J was trimmed by 1 base and V by 3 bases; bases with no gene match: 3. Germline CDR1 LGHDT, CDR2 YNNKEL (reference sequence). CDR3 size: 15 residues. The CDR3 region is CASSQLTGGTDTQYF. DNA of the CDR3: TGTGCCAGCAGCCAGCTGACAGGGGGCACAGATACGCAGTATTTT.

The sample holds a few counts of this clonotype. V and J are TRBV2 and TRBJ1-5; no definite D call. Between the trimmed V and J ends, which lost 2 bases and 1 base, there was a span of 6 bases. In germline, CDR1 is SNHLY, CDR2 FYNNEI. The CDR3 runs 14 residues. The CDR3 bases are TGTGCCAGCAGTGAACGGAAAAGCAATCAGCCCCAGCATTTT. Encoded protein: CASSERKSNQPQHF. Combining the CDR3 with reference TRBV2 and TRBJ1-5 gives the whole variable domain EPEVTQTPSHQVTQMGQEVILRCVPISNHLYFYWYRQILGQKVEFLVSFYNNEISEKSEIFDDQFSVERPDGSNFTLKIRSTKLEDSAMYFCASSERKSNQPQHFGDGTRLSIL.

This clonotype has at least ten counts. J is TRBJ1-4 and V is TRBV30, with a weak D call TRBD1 (6 bases). CDR1 is GTSNPN and CDR2 is SVGIG in the germline V gene (reference sequence). This CDR3 region has 13 residues. V was cut by 2 bases and J by 8 bases, with 12 bases left in between. CDR3 sequence: CAWSRGGWEKLFF. CDR3 nucleotides: TGTGCCTGGAGTAGGGGGGGCTGGGAAAAACTGTTTTTT.

This clonotype was recorded many times. The J gene is TRBJ2-7, the V gene TRBV12-3 or TRBV12-4; perhaps TRBD1 as D (6 bases). V shed 5 bases and J shed 5 bases, with 10 bases lying between them. The CDR3 has 12 amino acids. In DNA, the CDR3 is TGTGCCAGCAGTAGGGACACCCACGAGCAGTACGTC. It is translated as CASSRDTHEQYV.

This clonotype was seen more than once but under ten times. The chain links TRBV20-1 to TRBJ2-5, with TRBD1 as a possible D gene (6 bases). The CDR3 sequence is 14 residues long. V was shortened by 1 base and J by 2 bases, with 11 bases between the two germline ends. The germline V gene encodes CDR1 DFQATT and CDR2 SNEGSKA (reference sequence). In nucleotides, the CDR3 is TGCAGTGCTAGAGCGCCGGGACAACAAGAGACCCAGTACTTC. It specifies CSARAPGQQETQYF.

A few counts support this clonotype. This chain uses TRBV12-5 with TRBJ1-5; 9 positions agree with TRBD1. The junction had 4 bases not matched to a gene; V was cut back by 0 bases and J by 1 base. Germline V gene sequence: CDR1 LGHNT, CDR2 FRNRAP. CDR3 length equals 17 residues. The CDR3 sequence is CASGLVLDRGSNQPQHF. CDR3 in DNA: TGTGCTAGTGGTTTGGTACTGGACAGGGGAAGCAATCAGCCCCAGCATTTT.

CDR3 in DNA: TGTGCCAGCAGTCGCACCCAGGGGGCTCGGTCCTACGAGCAGTACTTC. Translated: CASSRTQGARSYEQYF. This sequence joins TRBV6-2 or TRBV6-3 and TRBJ2-7; TRBD1 matches 8 bases. Germline V lookup: CDR1 MNHEY, CDR2 SVGEGT. V lost 5 bases to trimming and J lost 1 base; unmatched junction nucleotides: 10. The CDR3 loop spans 16 amino acids.

J is TRBJ2-4 and V is TRBV12-3 or TRBV12-4, with 8 nucleotides matching TRBD2. With 5 bases clipped from V and 0 bases from J, the junction kept 15 bases outside the gene matches. This CDR3 contains 19 residues. The DNA for the CDR3 is TGTGCCAGCAGTCCGACTGGCGGGAGGAGTCTACTAGCCAAAAACATTCAGTACTTC. Protein: CASSPTGGRSLLAKNIQYF.

This clonotype was seen repeatedly, ten times or more. The V and J genes are TRBV20-1 and TRBJ2-5, with TRBD2 identical over 15 bases. V gave up 7 bases and J gave up 5 bases; unmatched junction bases: 2. Germline lookup yields CDR1 DFQATT and CDR2 SNEGSKA (reference sequence). CDR3 size: 13 residues. Written as DNA, the CDR3 is TGCAGTGTAGGGACTAGCGGGAGGGAGACCCAGTACTTC. Encoded protein: CSVGTSGRETQYF.

The sample holds many counts of this clonotype. The chain joins TRBV6-1 to TRBJ2-2, with 7 bases that match TRBD1. Germline CDR1 reads MNHNS; CDR2 reads SASEGT. The CDR3 runs 13 residues. J lost 5 bases, V lost 3 bases, and 0 bases had no gene match. This CDR3 reads CASSETGTGELFF. For the CDR3, the DNA is TGTGCCAGCAGTGAGACAGGGACCGGGGAGCTGTTTTTT.

This clonotype has ten or more counts. The chain couples TRBV11-3 to TRBJ2-3, with 14 bases fitting TRBD2. Germline assignment: CDR1 SGHNT and CDR2 YENEEA. The trim removed 5 bases at V and 4 bases at J, leaving 5 bases unmatched. This CDR3 comprises 16 residues. The CDR3 DNA sequence: TGTGCCAGCAGCCGGGGGACTAGCGGGAGATCAGATACGCAGTATTTT. Protein: CASSRGTSGRSDTQYF.

This chain uses TRBV3-1 with TRBJ1-1; D is unresolved. Germline lookup yields CDR1 LGHDT and CDR2 YNNKEL (reference sequence). CDR3 length: 15 amino acids. V was clipped by 2 bases and J by 2 bases, with 12 bases between them. The CDR3 loop is CASSQLRSFNTEAFF. The DNA of the CDR3 is TGTGCCAGCAGCCAACTTCGCAGCTTTAACACTGAAGCTTTCTTT. Full variable domain (missing parts from reference TRBV3-1 and TRBJ1-1): DTAVSQTPKYLVTQMGNDKSIKCEQNLGHDTMYWYKQDSKKFLKIMFSYNNKELIINETVPNRFSPKSPDKAHLNLHINSLELGDSAVYFCASSQLRSFNTEAFFGQGTRLTVV.

This clonotype was seen a few times. This chain links TRBV6-1 with TRBJ2-1; unclear D gene. CDR1 and CDR2 (germline): MNHNS, SASEGT. The CDR3 runs 11 residues. Trimming shortened V by 5 bases and J by 8 bases, and 7 bases separated the two germline ends. The DNA of the CDR3 is TGTGCCAGCAGTTCAAGCGATGAGCAGTTCTTC. Translating gives CASSSSDEQFF.

The sample holds many counts of this clonotype. This chain uses TRBV6-1 with TRBJ1-5; no firm D call. V gave up 5 bases and J gave up 0 bases, with 11 bases separating them. CDR1 is MNHNS, CDR2 SASEGT, per germline. The CDR3 covers 15 residues. The CDR3 sequence is CASSSRQVSNQPQHF. The DNA of the CDR3 is TGTGCCAGCAGTTCGAGGCAGGTTAGCAATCAGCCCCAGCATTTT.

This clonotype was seen many times. The chain is built from TRBV27 and TRBJ1-6, with D unclear. Trimming removed 6 bases from V and 8 bases from J, with 11 bases in between. This CDR3 region has 13 residues. Germline lookup yields CDR1 MNHEY and CDR2 SMNVEV (reference sequence). The CDR3 loop is CASSKYGDSPLHF. CDR3 in DNA: TGTGCCAGCAGCAAATACGGAGATTCACCCCTCCACTTT.

The table lists this clonotype with a few counts. The chain combines TRBV5-6 with TRBJ2-7; 10 bases match TRBD1. The CDR3 covers 14 residues. V was clipped by 2 bases and J by 5 bases; unmatched bases: 4. From germline, CDR1 is SGHDT and CDR2 YYEEEE. CDR3 nucleotide sequence: TGTGCCAGCAGCTTCGGGACAGGGGTTAACGAGCAGTACGTC. It yields the protein CASSFGTGVNEQYV.

There are many counts of this clonotype. This chain connects TRBV20-1 to TRBJ2-3; 8 bases map to TRBD1. Germline loops: CDR1 DFQATT, CDR2 SNEGSKA (reference sequence). The CDR3 has 14 residues. V gave up 1 base and J gave up 2 bases; unmatched junction bases: 2. The CDR3 sequence is CSARAQGATDTQYF. CDR3 nucleotides: TGCAGTGCTAGAGCGCAGGGGGCCACAGATACGCAGTATTTT.